This T cell receptor (beta chain) comes out of a study of beta chain features in type 1 diabetes. The study, taken as a whole, reports: A potential influence of HLA type upon TCRB rearrangement remained unresolved herein. Short templates might get an advantage during PCR, and this would be equal in patients and controls. More deletions and fewer insertions at VDJ junctions were found in patients with type 1 diabetes. TCRB CDR3s were moderately but significantly shorter in Type 1 diabetes patients in all four CD4+ subsets.

This clone has a handful of counts. Its specificity is not known. Expressed TCRB transcripts got sequenced, as all isolated RNA was reverse transcribed. The data were produced by immunoSEQ multiplex PCR, yet TCRdb's version contains in-frame clones alone and is incomplete. Among roughly 400,000 clones listed, around 9.6% were seen once. V lost 6 bases and J 5 bases, leaving 15 bases between the germline ends. The CDR3 is 14 residues long. Germline CDR1 PRHDT, CDR2 FYEKMQ (reference sequence). Markers CD45RO/CCR7/CD25/CD127/CD95/CD27 served to sort CD4+ naive, central memory, regulatory and stem cell-like memory cells.

This receptor was identified in a man aged 25-45 years with type 1 diabetes. The chain has TRBV13 and TRBJ2-3, with D hard to call. Specimen: central memory CD4+ T cells from blood. In nucleotides, the CDR3 is TGTGCCAGCAGTCCCTTTCCCAGTGGAGATACGCAGTATTTT. Protein product: CASSPFPSGDTQYF.